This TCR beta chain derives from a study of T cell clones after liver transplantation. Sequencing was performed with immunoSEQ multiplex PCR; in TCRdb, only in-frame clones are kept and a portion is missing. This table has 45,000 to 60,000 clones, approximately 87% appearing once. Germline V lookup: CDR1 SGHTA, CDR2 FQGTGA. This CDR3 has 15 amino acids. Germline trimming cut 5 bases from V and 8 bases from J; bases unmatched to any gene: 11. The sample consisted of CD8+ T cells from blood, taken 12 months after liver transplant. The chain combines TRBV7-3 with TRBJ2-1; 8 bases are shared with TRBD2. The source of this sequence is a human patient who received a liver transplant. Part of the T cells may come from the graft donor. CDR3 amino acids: CASSLMIAGLDEQFF. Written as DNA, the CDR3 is TGTGCCAGCAGCCTTATGATAGCGGGACTCGATGAGCAGTTCTTC.